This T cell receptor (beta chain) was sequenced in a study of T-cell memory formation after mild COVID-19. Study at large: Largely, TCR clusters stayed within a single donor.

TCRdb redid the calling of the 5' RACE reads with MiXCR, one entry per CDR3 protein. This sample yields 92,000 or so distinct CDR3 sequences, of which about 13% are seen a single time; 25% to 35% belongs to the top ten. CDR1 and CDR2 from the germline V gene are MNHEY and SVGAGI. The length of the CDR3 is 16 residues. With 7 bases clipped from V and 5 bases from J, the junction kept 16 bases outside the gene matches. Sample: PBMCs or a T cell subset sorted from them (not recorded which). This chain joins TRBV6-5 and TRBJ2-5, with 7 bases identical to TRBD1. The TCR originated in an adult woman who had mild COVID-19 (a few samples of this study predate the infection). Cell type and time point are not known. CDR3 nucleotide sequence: TGTGCCAGCACCCTGTCCCGAGGGGGCGAAGGGGAGACCCAGTACTTC. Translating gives CASTLSRGGEGETQYF.